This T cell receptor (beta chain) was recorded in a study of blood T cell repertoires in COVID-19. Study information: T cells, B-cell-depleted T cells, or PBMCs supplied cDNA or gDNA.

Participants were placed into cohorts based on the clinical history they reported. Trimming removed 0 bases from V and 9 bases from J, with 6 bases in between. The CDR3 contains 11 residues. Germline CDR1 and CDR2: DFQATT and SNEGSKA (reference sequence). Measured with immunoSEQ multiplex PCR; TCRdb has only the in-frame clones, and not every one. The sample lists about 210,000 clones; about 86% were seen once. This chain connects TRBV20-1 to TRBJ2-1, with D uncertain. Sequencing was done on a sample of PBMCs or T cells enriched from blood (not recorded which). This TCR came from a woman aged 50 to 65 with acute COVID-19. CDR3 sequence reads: CSARDIPEQFF. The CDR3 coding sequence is TGCAGTGCTAGAGATATTCCTGAGCAGTTCTTC.